A selection of T cell receptor beta chains follows, all from one sample in a study of T cells in pancreatic ductal adenocarcinoma. Generated by immunoSEQ multiplex PCR, the TCRdb table keeps only in-frame clones and is missing some. The sample lists tens of thousands of clones, roughly 92% occurring once. The sequenced material came from PBMCs. Every receptor here comes from a human donor with pancreatic ductal adenocarcinoma. The CDR3 runs from the conserved cysteine through the conserved F or W. A D gene is named only where the DNA matches it firmly. Size values are once, few and many counts, or a class for expanded clones, and some rows have none.

V	D	size	J	DNA	CDR3
TRBV28	-	-	TRBJ2-3	TGTGCCAGCAGTTTAGGTCCTAGCACAGATACGCAGTATTTT	CASSLGPSTDTQYF
TRBV5-1	TRBD1	-	TRBJ1-3	TGCGCCAGCAGCTTGGCCGGAGGACAGGGCTTCTCTGGAAACACCATATATTTT	CASSLAGGQGFSGNTIYF
TRBV19	TRBD1	-	TRBJ1-3	TGTGCCAGTAGGAGGACAGGGGGAAACACCATATATTTT	CASRRTGGNTIYF
TRBV9	TRBD2	-	TRBJ2-3	TGTGCCAGCAGCGTCTCACTAGCGGACAGCACAGATACGCAGTATTTT	CASSVSLADSTDTQYF
TRBV7-3	-	-	TRBJ2-1	TGTGCCAGCAGCCCATCTCGAAGTGTCCACAATGAGCAGTTCTTC	CASSPSRSVHNEQFF
TRBV7-9	-	once	TRBJ2-2	TGTGCCAGCAGCTTCAGCCCAACAACCGGGGAGCTGTTTTTT	CASSFSPTTGELFF
TRBV5-6	TRBD2	-	TRBJ2-4	TGTGCCAGCAGCTTGCAAGGACTAGCGGGAGTTTTGTTTTGGAACATTCAGTACTTC	CASSLQGLAGVLFWNIQYF
TRBV7-2	-	-	TRBJ2-7	TGTGCCAGCAGCTTGGGGACTCTCCCCTACGAGCAGTACTTC	CASSLGTLPYEQYF
TRBV19	TRBD2	-	TRBJ2-2	TGTGCCAGTACCGGGACGGGGAGGGCCAAGAACACCGGGGAGCTGTTTTTT	CASTGTGRAKNTGELFF
TRBV30	-	once	TRBJ2-3	TGTGCCTGGGGAGGGGTGATTACAGATACGCAGTATTTT	CAWGGVITDTQYF
TRBV2	TRBD2	-	TRBJ2-5	TGTGCCAGCAGTCCCCAGCTAGCGGATCAAGAGACCCAGTACTTC	CASSPQLADQETQYF
TRBV18	-	-	TRBJ1-1	TGTGCCAGCTCACCGGAAACAAGGGATCAGAGGACTGAAGCTTTCTTT	CASSPETRDQRTEAFF
TRBV7-2	-	-	TRBJ2-7	TGTGCCAGCAGCTTAGCGGTAAATTCCTACGAGCAGTACTTC	CASSLAVNSYEQYF
TRBV15	-	-	TRBJ1-1	TGTGCCACCAGCAGAGATGCAGAAAACACTGAAGCTTTCTTT	CATSRDAENTEAFF
TRBV28	-	-	TRBJ2-2	TGTGCCAGCAGTATAAACACCGGGGAGCTGTTTTTT	CASSINTGELFF
TRBV5-1	-	-	TRBJ1-4	TGCGCCAGCAGCGCCACGGGCGCAACTAATGAAAAACTGTTTTTT	CASSATGATNEKLFF
TRBV27	TRBD1	once	TRBJ1-2	TGTGCCAGCAGGCCCGCAGGGGGCGACTATGGCTACACCTTC	CASRPAGGDYGYTF
TRBV5-1	TRBD1	-	TRBJ2-7	TGCGCCAGCAGCTTGGGACAGGGAGCCTCCTACGAGCAGTACTTC	CASSLGQGASYEQYF
TRBV6-5	TRBD1	-	TRBJ2-7	TGTGCCAGCAGTCGGGACAGGGGCTCCTACGAGCAGTACTTC	CASSRDRGSYEQYF
TRBV27	-	-	TRBJ2-3	TGTGCCAGCAGTCCCCGACAGGCCCGAGGGACAGATACGCAGTATTTT	CASSPRQARGTDTQYF
TRBV11-2	-	-	TRBJ1-1	TGTGCCAGCAGCTTAGGTACGGGGACTGAAGCTTTCTTT	CASSLGTGTEAFF
TRBV7-8	-	-	TRBJ1-4	TGTGCCAGCAGCCCCCAGGACAGAGGGCAGAAGGAACTGTTTTTT	CASSPQDRGQKELFF
TRBV19	TRBD2	-	TRBJ2-3	TGTGCCAGTAGTATAGCCCAACTAGCGGGAGGAGATACGCAGTATTTT	CASSIAQLAGGDTQYF
TRBV30	-	once	TRBJ1-1	TGTGCCTGGAGCGGAGCACTAAACACTGAAGCTTTCTTT	CAWSGALNTEAFF
TRBV19	TRBD2	-	TRBJ2-1	TGTGCCAGTAGTAAGGGCGGGAGCTCCTACAATGAGCAGTTCTTC	CASSKGGSSYNEQFF
TRBV5-4	TRBD1	-	TRBJ2-6	TGTGCCAGCAGCGTCGACAGGGTTTCTGGGGCCAACGTCCTGACTTTC	CASSVDRVSGANVLTF
TRBV7-2	-	-	TRBJ2-7	TGTGCCAGCATGCCATTTGGGAGTCTCTCCTACGAGCAGTACTTC	CASMPFGSLSYEQYF
TRBV6-1	-	-	TRBJ2-7	TGTGCCAGCACCGGGACGACTTCCTACGAGCAGTACTTC	CASTGTTSYEQYF
TRBV4-1	-	-	TRBJ2-7	TGCGCCAGCAGCCAAGATTTCCAGGGTAGGGCCTTCGAGCAGTACTTC	CASSQDFQGRAFEQYF
TRBV4-2	TRBD2	-	TRBJ2-3	TGTGCCAGCAGACCCACCGGGACTAGCGGTACAGATACGCAGTATTTT	CASRPTGTSGTDTQYF
TRBV4-3	TRBD2	-	TRBJ2-5	TGCGCCAGCAGCCAAGGGACTAGCGGTCAAGAGACCCAGTACTTC	CASSQGTSGQETQYF
TRBV27	TRBD1	-	TRBJ2-7	TGTGCCAGCAGTTACACAGGGGGCGTGGGGCAGTACTTC	CASSYTGGVGQYF
TRBV29-1	TRBD2	-	TRBJ2-1	TGCAGCGCATCGGGACTAGATTGGAATGAGCAGTTCTTC	CSASGLDWNEQFF
TRBV7-9	-	-	TRBJ1-3	TGTGCCAGCAGCTTGGGCAGAGGGCGTTGGGGAAACACCATATATTTT	CASSLGRGRWGNTIYF
TRBV10-3	-	few	TRBJ2-7	TGTGCCATCAGTGAGAGATCTGTTGGTAGTGGTCGGGGCGAGCAGTACTTC	CAISERSVGSGRGEQYF
TRBV19	-	-	TRBJ1-2	TGTGCCAGTAGTATACTCGGACTATCCTACACCTTC	CASSILGLSYTF
TRBV28	TRBD2	-	TRBJ2-7	TGTGCCAGCAACCGGGGGGGAAGCACCTACGAGCAGTACTTC	CASNRGGSTYEQYF
TRBV6-1	TRBD1	once	TRBJ1-4	TGTGCCAGCAGTACTCCCGGGACAGGGTTACGAAAACTGTTTTTT	CASSTPGTGLRKLFF
TRBV9	TRBD2	-	TRBJ2-1	TGTGCCAGCAGCGTAGATCCCCTAGCGGGAGGAGTGGGTGAGCAGTTCTTC	CASSVDPLAGGVGEQFF
TRBV5-1	TRBD2	-	TRBJ2-1	TGCGCCAGCAGCTTGTCGCTCGGGACTAGCGGGAGAGTGGGTGAGCAGTTCTTC	CASSLSLGTSGRVGEQFF